The entry below describes one T cell receptor beta chain. This sample is part of a study of blood T cell repertoires in COVID-19. Study context: The cDNA or gDNA used as material had been derived from T cells, B-cell-depleted T cells, or PBMCs.

V lost 5 bases to trimming and J lost 7 bases; unmatched junction nucleotides: 2. In germline, CDR1 is SEHNR, CDR2 FQNEAQ (reference sequence). The CDR3 is 13 amino acids. Per the study methods: For nucleated cells, counts were estimated from reference gene primer amplification. Data came from immunoSEQ multiplex PCR; TCRdb stores just in-frame clones and leaves some out. Clone size and the V and J calls come from that table; the DNA yielded D and trimming. The sample has 90,000 to 120,000 clones; over 80% are singletons. The receptor's source is a woman aged 25 to 39 with acute or convalescent COVID-19. V and J are TRBV7-9 and TRBJ1-6; 7 bases are a match to TRBD1. The source material was peripheral blood. This CDR3 is CASSDRDNSPLHF. The CDR3 bases are TGTGCCAGCAGCGACAGGGACAATTCACCCCTCCACTTT.